A selection of T cell receptor beta chains follows, all from one sample in a study of blood T cell repertoires in COVID-19. This table comes from immunoSEQ multiplex PCR, and its TCRdb copy is limited to in-frame clones, with some not included. The sample shows about 300,000 clones, about four fifths of them seen only once. The sample comprised peripheral blood. These TCRs come from a human donor with COVID-19, enrolled during active disease. The donor label of this sample is uncertain. CDR3s leave out the opening cysteine and the closing phenylalanine or tryptophan.

cdr3_aa v_call
ASRLFGRDRGETQY TRBV5-4
ASSNLGGGHTGELF TRBV7-7
ASSVVDSNTGELF TRBV9
ASSFRVAGSYNEQF TRBV28
ASSSPTTDRAYEQY TRBV7-2
ASSWQGLAGELF TRBV27
ASSQPGGREKLF TRBV5-8
ASSQDRGRGADTQY TRBV4-3
ASSPLAGGGDEKLF TRBV4-2
ASSLRIVGSSYEQY TRBV7-9
ASSSHTTSGRTYEQY TRBV7-2
ASRRGGQGADEQY TRBV25-1
ASNKGALDYGYT TRBV2
ASSLKGQGWKNEQF TRBV5-1
ASSGRGPNEQF TRBV19
AWRTSGSYEQY TRBV30
ASSAQTGIGGELF TRBV7-2
ASSPLAGLADPSEQY TRBV3-1/TRBV3-2
ASSVDPGNQPQH TRBV9
ASSLTANFEAF TRBV27
ASSLDYRLAGLYEQY TRBV11-2
SGPVRDKQF TRBV20-1
ASSQGTGVSWY TRBV3-1/TRBV3-2
ASSLDTLQGSEQY TRBV5-1
ASRGLVQEQF TRBV7-9
ASSAGNLGEKLF TRBV5-1